This T cell receptor (beta chain) comes out of a study of blood T cell repertoires in COVID-19. Germline values: CDR1 SGHAT, CDR2 FQNNGV. The CDR3 loop spans 15 amino acids. Trimming took 5 bases from V and 7 from J; bases not matched to a gene: 13. The table came from immunoSEQ multiplex PCR; TCRdb's copy has only in-frame clones and leaves some out. The data show about 150,000 clones, about nine tenths seen once. This chain uses TRBV11-2 with TRBJ2-7; TRBD2 aligns across 8 bases. The sequence was obtained from a human donor with COVID-19, enrolled during active disease. The donor label of this sample is uncertain. The source material was peripheral blood. Here the CDR3 DNA reads TGTGCCAGCAGCCCCGTGGGGACTAGTCATTTAGAGCAGTACTTC. Translating gives CASSPVGTSHLEQYF.